The 32 T cell receptor beta chains listed next were all sequenced from one sample in a study of blood T cell repertoires in COVID-19 (dated by TCRdb to about 2020). The library relied on the immunoSEQ multiplex PCR assay. The source is immuneACCESS, and TCRdb retained only in-frame sequences with V and J called. Part of the clones is not carried over; for the studies checked, unresolved V genes explain less than half of this, and the remainder is unexplained. This sample holds more than 95,000 clones; 91% were observed only once. Roughly 5.5% of the sample lies in the top ten. Sequencing was done on a sample of peripheral blood. Receptors originate from a human donor in a cohort sampled during active COVID-19.

The V call is TRBV7-9, the J call TRBJ1-1; D perhaps matches TRBD1 (5 bases). From germline, CDR1 is SEHNR and CDR2 FQNEAQ (reference sequence). Trimming stripped 5 bases from V and 4 bases from J, with 14 bases between. The CDR3 length is 14 residues. CDR3 bases: TGTGCCAGCAGCGCATCAGGGATTGGCACTGAAGCTTTCTTT. Its protein product is CASSASGIGTEAFF.

This chain joins TRBV5-1 and TRBJ2-1, with D perhaps TRBD1 (6 bases). CDR3 length equals 13 residues. The V gene's germline CDR1 is SGHRS and CDR2 YFSETQ. Trimming pared 7 bases from V and 2 bases from J, leaving 10 bases between. The CDR3 nucleotides are TGCGCCAGCCGGACAGCTACCTACAATGAGCAGTTCTTC. It encodes CASRTATYNEQFF.

Only one count was recorded for this clone. CDR3 amino acids: CASSASPQRGTYEQYF. The CDR3 DNA sequence: TGTGCCAGCAGCGCGTCGCCACAGAGAGGGACCTACGAGCAGTACTTC. The rearrangement links TRBV9 to TRBJ2-7; weak D call: TRBD2 (5 bases). CDR1 SGDLS and CDR2 YYNGEE come from the germline V gene. The CDR3 has 16 amino acids. V was pared by 3 bases and J by 2 bases, with 18 bases between.

The V gene is TRBV13, the J gene TRBJ2-5; TRBD2 might be the D (6 bases). V lost 5 bases to trimming and J lost 2 bases, with 15 bases between them. The CDR3 is 15 amino acids. Germline values: CDR1 PRHDT, CDR2 FYEKMQ (reference sequence). CDR3 sequence reads: CASSPTRGGQETQYF. The CDR3 region has the DNA TGTGCCAGCAGCCCGACTAGGGGTGGACAAGAGACCCAGTACTTC.

The gene calls are TRBV7-2 and TRBJ1-2; D is ambiguous. This CDR3 comprises 16 residues. Germline CDR1 is SGHTA and CDR2 is FQGNSA. Trimming stripped 1 base from V and 5 bases from J, with 17 bases between. The CDR3 DNA reads as TGTGCCAGCAGCTTAGATCCGCCCGGGGTGGGGTATGGCTACACCTTC. It encodes CASSLDPPGVGYGYTF.

The chain combines TRBV6-5 with TRBJ1-2; TRBD1 is a possible D gene (6 bases). This CDR3 comprises 14 residues. CDR1 is MNHEY and CDR2 is SVGAGI in the germline V gene. V was clipped by 0 bases and J by 8 bases, with 13 bases between them. CDR3 sequence (DNA): TGTGCCAGCAGTTACTCGAGAGGGGGTGGAGGCTACACCTTC. Its protein product is CASSYSRGGGGYTF.

The V and J genes are TRBV9 and TRBJ2-4; D ambiguous. The V end was cut by 4 bases, the J end by 0 bases, with 5 bases between. Looked up from germline, CDR1 is SGDLS and CDR2 is YYNGEE. This CDR3 spans 13 amino acids. The CDR3 here is CASSPPAKNIQYF. The CDR3 region has the DNA TGTGCCAGCAGCCCTCCAGCCAAAAACATTCAGTACTTC.

This clone showed up just once. This rearrangement joins TRBV7-6 to TRBJ2-7; 9 nucleotides line up with TRBD2. J was trimmed by 8 bases and V by 4 bases; bases with no gene match: 12. Germline CDR1 SGHVS, CDR2 FNYEAQ. The CDR3 consists of 15 residues. CDR3 in amino acids: CASSSEAGGPIKQYF. The CDR3 DNA follows: TGTGCCAGCAGCTCAGAAGCGGGGGGACCAATTAAGCAGTACTTC.

The chain joins TRBV19 to TRBJ1-1; TRBD1 might be the D (6 bases). V dropped 5 bases and J dropped 4 bases, with 17 bases sitting between them. Germline V gene data show CDR1 as LNHDA and CDR2 as SQIVND (reference sequence). This CDR3 spans 15 amino acids. CDR3 sequence (DNA): TGTGCCAGTAGTCCTACCTTGGGGGGGCCCACTGAAGCTTTCTTT. Amino acid sequence: CASSPTLGGPTEAFF.

This chain connects TRBV2 to TRBJ2-1; 9 positions match TRBD2. V gave up 7 bases and J gave up 9 bases; unmatched junction bases: 7. Per germline, CDR1 SNHLY and CDR2 FYNNEI. This CDR3 is 13 amino acids long. The CDR3 here is CASKISGSGEQFF. CDR3 coding DNA: TGTGCCAGCAAAATTAGCGGGAGTGGTGAGCAGTTCTTC.

This clone was seen only a few times. This sequence joins TRBV7-9 and TRBJ1-2, with 7 nucleotides matching TRBD1. The CDR3 runs to 13 residues. J gave up 7 bases and V 5 bases, and 7 bases lay outside the gene matches. In germline, CDR1 is SEHNR, CDR2 FQNEAQ (reference sequence). CDR3 nucleotides: TGTGCCAGCAGCCCGACAGGGAGGCTTGGCTACACCTTC. Its translation is CASSPTGRLGYTF.

This chain joins TRBV7-8 and TRBJ2-7, with D possibly matching TRBD2 (6 bases). The V and J ends lost 5 bases and 4 bases respectively, with 18 bases between them. Germline V gives CDR1 SGHVS, CDR2 FQNEAQ. The CDR3 is made up of 15 amino acids. CDR3 in DNA: TGTGCCAGCAGCCTAGGCGGGGTCCGAGATTACGAGCAGTACTTC. This sequence encodes CASSLGGVRDYEQYF.

The chain is built from TRBV4-3 and TRBJ1-3; D is uncertain. Per the germline V gene, CDR1 is LGHNA and CDR2 is YSLEER. The germline V and J ends were trimmed by 4 bases and 3 bases, with 10 bases remaining between them. This CDR3 is 14 amino acids long. CDR3 loop: CASSPASSGNTIYF. The DNA of the CDR3 is TGCGCCAGCAGCCCCGCGAGTAGTGGAAACACCATATATTTT.

V is TRBV5-1 and J is TRBJ2-5; TRBD1 might be the D (6 bases). The CDR3 has 15 residues. The V gene's germline CDR1 is SGHRS and CDR2 YFSETQ. V shed 0 bases and J shed 4 bases, with 13 bases lying between them. In DNA form, the CDR3 reads TGCGCCAGCAGCTTGGGGACAGTGGATGGAGAGACCCAGTACTTC. This encodes CASSLGTVDGETQYF.

The chain links TRBV28 to TRBJ2-7; no clear D. Trimming left V 4 bases short and J 0 bases short, with 10 bases between. Germline CDR1 reads MDHEN; CDR2 reads SYDVKM. There are 14 residues in the CDR3. The CDR3 spells CASSSAGNSYEQYF. CDR3 sequence (DNA): TGTGCCAGCAGTTCGGCAGGAAACTCCTACGAGCAGTACTTC.

The chain has TRBV2 and TRBJ2-7; D is possibly TRBD2 (5 bases). Deletions cut 2 bases from V and 0 bases from J, with 8 bases between. The CDR3 is made up of 14 amino acids. Germline lookup yields CDR1 SNHLY and CDR2 FYNNEI. CDR3 nucleotide sequence: TGTGCCAGCAGTGAAAGCGGTAGCTCCTACGAGCAGTACTTC. It is translated as CASSESGSSYEQYF.

The chain combines TRBV4-3 with TRBJ2-1; 8 bases align to TRBD2. J lost 4 bases, V lost 3 bases, and 11 bases had no gene match. There are 17 residues in the CDR3. Germline loops: CDR1 LGHNA, CDR2 YSLEER. CDR3 region: CASSQEPGLDLYNEQFF. CDR3 sequence (DNA): TGCGCCAGCAGCCAGGAACCGGGACTAGACCTTTACAATGAGCAGTTCTTC.

For the CDR3, the DNA is TGTGCCTGGAGTGTCAGTCGCCGCGGGCCCTACGAGCAGTACTTC. Translating gives CAWSVSRRGPYEQYF. The genes are TRBV30 and TRBJ2-7; possibly TRBD2 for D (5 bases). This CDR3 comprises 15 residues. V was trimmed by 0 bases and J by 2 bases, leaving 14 bases between them. Per germline, CDR1 GTSNPN and CDR2 SVGIG (reference sequence).

The V call is TRBV5-6, the J call TRBJ2-3; 11 bases are a match to TRBD2. In germline, CDR1 is SGHDT, CDR2 YYEEEE. The CDR3 is made up of 18 amino acids. The V segment lost 4 bases and the J segment 2 bases; nucleotides outside the gene matches: 12. The CDR3, as DNA: TGTGCCAGCAGCGACACTAGCGGGGGCGCGTCTTTCACAGATACGCAGTATTTT. Translated: CASSDTSGGASFTDTQYF.

The rearrangement uses TRBV6-2 or TRBV6-3 and TRBJ2-1; D perhaps matches TRBD1 (5 bases). CDR1 and CDR2 from the germline V gene are MNHEY and SVGEGT. This CDR3 has 12 amino acids. Trimming left V 6 bases short and J 10 bases short, with 13 bases between. CDR3 region: CASSLQVGEQFF. The DNA of the CDR3 is TGTGCCAGCAGCCTACAGGTTGGGGAGCAGTTCTTC.

V is TRBV25-1 and J is TRBJ2-7; 9 bases match TRBD1. The CDR3 loop spans 15 amino acids. Germline trimming cut 3 bases from V and 6 bases from J; bases unmatched to any gene: 9. Looked up from germline, CDR1 is MGHDK and CDR2 is SYGVNS. The CDR3 DNA follows: TGTGCCAGCAGTGACCCGACAGGGGGTACGACCGAGCAGTACTTC. This gives the protein CASSDPTGGTTEQYF.

The chain uses TRBV7-9 and TRBJ1-5, with D tentatively TRBD1 (6 bases). This CDR3 comprises 16 residues. Germline values: CDR1 SEHNR, CDR2 FQNEAQ (reference sequence). V was cut by 5 bases and J by 3 bases, with 17 bases left in between. CDR3 nucleotide sequence: TGTGCCAGCAGCCCCGTGACAGGACAGTACAATCAGCCCCAGCATTTT. Translating gives CASSPVTGQYNQPQHF.

V is TRBV6-2 or TRBV6-3 and J is TRBJ1-1; D possibly corresponds to TRBD1 (6 bases). The CDR3 is 13 residues long. The germline V gene has CDR1 MNHEY and CDR2 SVGEGT. V lost 5 bases to trimming and J lost 7 bases, with 14 bases between them. For the CDR3, the DNA is TGTGCCAGCAGTCGCGACAGGTCGGTTGAAGCTTTCTTT. Protein: CASSRDRSVEAFF.

The V gene is TRBV11-2, the J gene TRBJ1-1; possibly TRBD1 for D (6 bases). The germline V and J ends were trimmed by 6 bases and 1 base, with 15 bases remaining between them. The CDR3 runs to 15 residues. CDR1 SGHAT and CDR2 FQNNGV come from the germline V gene. CDR3 coding DNA: TGTGCCAGCAGAACCTACAGGGAAAAGAACACTGAAGCTTTCTTT. Protein sequence: CASRTYREKNTEAFF.

The genes are TRBV11-2 and TRBJ2-3; 7 bases line up with TRBD1. From germline, CDR1 is SGHAT and CDR2 FQNNGV. Trimming removed 5 bases from V and 2 bases from J; junction bases left unmatched: 10. The CDR3 has 16 amino acids. CDR3 sequence: CASSPGRGRYTDTQYF. In nucleotides, the CDR3 is TGTGCCAGCAGCCCGGGAAGGGGGCGGTACACAGATACGCAGTATTTT.

This chain joins TRBV6-5 and TRBJ1-2; D gene unclear. Looked up from germline, CDR1 is MNHEY and CDR2 is SVGAGI. Between the trimmed V and J ends, which lost 5 bases and 7 bases, there was a span of 17 bases. The CDR3 extends over 14 amino acids. The CDR3 DNA reads as TGTGCCAGCAGTACCTTGGGAGGTACCTCTGGCTACACCTTC. Translating it yields CASSTLGGTSGYTF.

The chain joins TRBV29-1 to TRBJ2-7; D possibly matches TRBD1 or TRBD2 (5 bases each). This CDR3 spans 11 amino acids. Per germline, CDR1 SQVTM and CDR2 ANQGSEA. Trimming left V 7 bases short and J 6 bases short, with 13 bases between. This CDR3 reads CSATDRGEQYF. The CDR3 DNA is TGCAGCGCGACAGATCGGGGCGAGCAGTACTTC.

CDR3 coding DNA: TGTGCCTGGAGTCCTACGGACAAAAGGGAGACCCAGTACTTC. Residues: CAWSPTDKRETQYF. This chain joins TRBV30 and TRBJ2-5; TRBD1 is a possible D gene (5 bases). V was cut by 2 bases and J by 5 bases, with 15 bases left in between. CDR1 and CDR2 (germline): GTSNPN, SVGIG (reference sequence). The CDR3 contains 14 residues.

The chain combines TRBV14 with TRBJ2-2, with 7 bases fitting TRBD2. V lost 0 bases, J lost 5 bases, and 12 bases stayed unmatched. Germline CDR1 is SGHDN and CDR2 is FVKESK. The CDR3 has 18 residues. CDR3 amino acids: CASSQEPSGATRTGELFF. CDR3 nucleotides: TGTGCCAGCAGCCAAGAACCCAGCGGGGCTACAAGGACCGGGGAGCTGTTTTTT.

The V gene is TRBV9, the J gene TRBJ2-1, with D possibly being TRBD2 (5 bases). Germline CDR1 reads SGDLS; CDR2 reads YYNGEE. V lost 3 bases, J lost 4 bases, and 11 bases lay in between. The CDR3 contains 14 residues. CDR3 loop: CASSGGGPYNEQFF. CDR3 sequence (DNA): TGTGCCAGCAGCGGTGGCGGGCCATACAATGAGCAGTTCTTC.

The J gene is TRBJ2-3, the V gene TRBV28; D is possibly TRBD1 (5 bases). The CDR3 covers 15 residues. The V and J ends lost 1 base and 2 bases respectively, with 10 bases between them. The germline CDR1 and CDR2 sequences are MDHEN and SYDVKM. The CDR3 protein is CASSLFSGHTDTQYF. The CDR3 nucleotides are TGTGCCAGCAGTTTATTTTCAGGGCACACAGATACGCAGTATTTT. The whole variable domain, filled in from reference TRBV28 and TRBJ2-3, reads DVKVTQSSRYLVKRTGEKVFLECVQDMDHENMFWYRQDPGLGLRLIYFSYDVKMKEKGDIPEGYSVSREKKERFSLILESASTNQTSMYLCASSLFSGHTDTQYFGPGTRLTVL.

This chain connects TRBV4-2 to TRBJ2-3; 12 nucleotides match TRBD2. Germline V gives CDR1 LGHNA, CDR2 YNFKEQ. Trimming took 2 bases from V and 2 from J; bases not matched to a gene: 8. This CDR3 is 18 amino acids long. CDR3 in DNA: TGTGCCAGCAGCCAACGACTAGCGGGGGCTGGTACCACAGATACGCAGTATTTT. It yields the protein CASSQRLAGAGTTDTQYF.